These 14 T cell receptor beta chains originate from one sample sequenced in a study of CD8 T cells in ankylosing spondylitis. MiXCR was run by TCRdb on the 5' RACE reads, yielding one entry per CDR3 protein. The repertoire holds 250,000 or so distinct CDR3 sequences, with roughly a quarter as singletons. The sequenced sample was blood, either unsorted or a sorted T cell fraction (not recorded which). The receptors shown here come from a male donor with ankylosing spondylitis or in good health (not recorded which).

This sequence joins TRBV5-6 and TRBJ2-1, with D maybe TRBD2 (7 bases). Trimming pared 4 bases from V and 4 bases from J, leaving 18 bases between. This CDR3 is 16 amino acids long. CDR1 is SGHDT, CDR2 YYEEEE, per germline. CDR3 bases: TGTGCCAGCAGCCTTGGTCGGGGGGCGGGGTACAATGAGCAGTTCTTC. Encoded protein: CASSLGRGAGYNEQFF.

This chain joins TRBV2 and TRBJ2-6; D not resolved. V lost 6 bases and J 4 bases, leaving 7 bases between the germline ends. This CDR3 has 13 residues. Germline CDR1 SNHLY, CDR2 FYNNEI. The CDR3 bases are TGTGCCAGCAGAACGTGGGGGGCCAACGTCCTGACTTTC. Protein product: CASRTWGANVLTF.

In this sample, this clonotype turned up many times. A junction end diverges from the germline sequence, so it may reflect a read error. The chain carries TRBV12-3 or TRBV12-4 and TRBJ1-5; 11 bases are shared with TRBD1. The length of the CDR3 is 14 residues. The DNA for the CDR3 is TGTGCCAGCATCCGGACAGGGGGCAAGCAGCCCCAGCATTTT. It translates to CASIRTGGKQPQHF.

V is TRBV5-1 and J is TRBJ2-1; D remains ambiguous. The CDR3 has 15 residues. V was pared by 2 bases and J by 5 bases, with 14 bases between. Germline-derived CDR1 and CDR2 are SGHRS and YFSETQ. CDR3 bases: TGCGCCAGCAGCTTTAGGGCAAGACCTAACAATGAGCAGTTCTTC. It is translated as CASSFRARPNNEQFF.

Only a few counts were recorded for this clonotype. The genes are TRBV20-1 and TRBJ2-3, with D unresolved. V lost 5 bases, J lost 8 bases, and 17 bases lay in between. CDR1 is DFQATT, CDR2 SNEGSKA, per germline (reference sequence). The CDR3 spans 13 residues. CDR3: CSARVDPTGTQYF. The CDR3 nucleotides read TGCAGTGCTCGGGTGGATCCGACGGGTACGCAGTATTTT.

V is TRBV20-1 and J is TRBJ2-3; 9 nucleotides agree with TRBD2. The V gene end was trimmed by 4 bases and the J gene end by 0 bases; junction bases not matched to a gene: 11. Germline CDR1 and CDR2: DFQATT and SNEGSKA (reference sequence). The CDR3 is made up of 17 amino acids. DNA for the CDR3: TGCAGTGCTACGATACCAACTCTAGCGGGGAGCACAGATACGCAGTATTTT. It is translated as CSATIPTLAGSTDTQYF.

This clonotype was seen a handful of times. The chain combines TRBV20-1 with TRBJ2-7, with TRBD1 identical over 7 bases. The germline gives CDR1 DFQATT, CDR2 SNEGSKA (reference sequence). The V segment lost 4 bases and the J segment 2 bases; nucleotides outside the gene matches: 2. The CDR3 spans 12 residues. The CDR3 DNA reads as TGCAGTGCTAAAGGGACAGCCTACGAGCAGTACTTC. Its protein is CSAKGTAYEQYF.

This clonotype has only a few counts. Germline and junction disagree at one end, which may indicate a read error. V usage is TRBV2 and J usage is TRBJ2-1; D remains unclear. The germline V gene encodes CDR1 SNHLY and CDR2 FYNNEI. The CDR3 is 12 amino acids. CDR3 residues: CASREGLDEQFF. The CDR3 DNA is TGTGCCAGCAGGGAAGGGTTGGATGAGCAGTTCTTC. Using reference TRBV2 and TRBJ2-1 for the parts outside the CDR3, the full variable domain is EPEVTQTPSHQVTQMGQEVILRCVPISNHLYFYWYRQILGQKVEFLVSFYNNEISEKSEIFDDQFSVERPDGSNFTLKIRSTKLEDSAMYFCASREGLDEQFFGPGTRLTVL.

The table lists this clonotype with a few counts. The chain carries TRBV4-1 and TRBJ2-3; D tentatively reads TRBD1 or TRBD2 (5 bases each). V gave up 7 bases and J gave up 5 bases, with 19 bases separating them. Germline CDR1 MGHRA, CDR2 YSYEKL. The CDR3 covers 15 residues. The CDR3 coding sequence is TGCGCCAGCACCCCGGGGCCCCGGGCTGGAGATACGCAGTATTTT. It specifies CASTPGPRAGDTQYF.

This clonotype showed up many times. V gene TRBV20-1 combines with J gene TRBJ2-3; D unresolved. This CDR3 has 13 amino acids. The germline V and J ends were trimmed by 0 bases and 3 bases, with 7 bases remaining between them. CDR1 is DFQATT and CDR2 is SNEGSKA in the germline V gene (reference sequence). CDR3 sequence: CSARDLRTDTQYF. DNA of the CDR3: TGCAGTGCTAGAGATTTGCGGACAGATACGCAGTATTTT.

J is TRBJ1-5 and V is TRBV6-1; D ambiguous. V was pared by 0 bases and J by 2 bases, with 2 bases between. CDR1 and CDR2 (germline): MNHNS, SASEGT. This CDR3 has 13 amino acids. CDR3 amino acids: CASSEAGNQPQHF. The CDR3 coding sequence is TGTGCCAGCAGTGAAGCAGGCAATCAGCCCCAGCATTTT.

This clonotype was counted many times. The J gene is TRBJ2-1, the V gene TRBV29-1, with 10 nucleotides matching TRBD2. The V and J ends lost 3 bases and 7 bases, in that order; junction bases with no gene match: 3. CDR3 length: 13 amino acids. CDR1 is SQVTM and CDR2 is ANQGSEA in the germline V gene. CDR3 in DNA: TGCAGCGTTGATGTAGCGGGGGGTAATGAGCAGTTCTTC. It codes for CSVDVAGGNEQFF.

The chain employs TRBV9 and TRBJ1-1; D possibly corresponds to TRBD1 (5 bases). Germline assignment: CDR1 SGDLS and CDR2 YYNGEE. Trimming took 0 bases from V and 6 from J, leaving 12 bases between them. This CDR3 spans 14 amino acids. For the CDR3, the DNA is TGTGCCAGCAGCGTAGGGGGCTTTGAAGCTGAAGCTTTCTTT. Its protein product is CASSVGGFEAEAFF.

This clonotype was observed a few times. J is TRBJ2-3 and V is TRBV6-1; 7 nucleotides match TRBD1. This CDR3 has 15 residues. V was pared by 6 bases and J by 4 bases, with 10 bases of the junction left unmatched. Germline assignment: CDR1 MNHNS and CDR2 SASEGT. CDR3 region: CASSPGQSIADTQYF. The CDR3 nucleotides read TGTGCCAGCAGCCCGGGACAGTCTATCGCAGATACGCAGTATTTT.